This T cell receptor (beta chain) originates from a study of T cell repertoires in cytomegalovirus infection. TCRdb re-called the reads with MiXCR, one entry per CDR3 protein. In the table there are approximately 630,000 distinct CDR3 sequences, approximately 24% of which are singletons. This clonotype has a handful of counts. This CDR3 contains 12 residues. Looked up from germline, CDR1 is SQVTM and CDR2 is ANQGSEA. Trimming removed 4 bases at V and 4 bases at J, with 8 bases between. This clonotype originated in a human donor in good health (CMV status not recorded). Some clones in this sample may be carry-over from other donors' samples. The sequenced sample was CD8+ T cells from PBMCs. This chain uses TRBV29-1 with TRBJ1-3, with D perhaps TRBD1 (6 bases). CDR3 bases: TGCAGCGTTGGCCAGGGGGGAAACACCATATATTTT. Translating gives CSVGQGGNTIYF.